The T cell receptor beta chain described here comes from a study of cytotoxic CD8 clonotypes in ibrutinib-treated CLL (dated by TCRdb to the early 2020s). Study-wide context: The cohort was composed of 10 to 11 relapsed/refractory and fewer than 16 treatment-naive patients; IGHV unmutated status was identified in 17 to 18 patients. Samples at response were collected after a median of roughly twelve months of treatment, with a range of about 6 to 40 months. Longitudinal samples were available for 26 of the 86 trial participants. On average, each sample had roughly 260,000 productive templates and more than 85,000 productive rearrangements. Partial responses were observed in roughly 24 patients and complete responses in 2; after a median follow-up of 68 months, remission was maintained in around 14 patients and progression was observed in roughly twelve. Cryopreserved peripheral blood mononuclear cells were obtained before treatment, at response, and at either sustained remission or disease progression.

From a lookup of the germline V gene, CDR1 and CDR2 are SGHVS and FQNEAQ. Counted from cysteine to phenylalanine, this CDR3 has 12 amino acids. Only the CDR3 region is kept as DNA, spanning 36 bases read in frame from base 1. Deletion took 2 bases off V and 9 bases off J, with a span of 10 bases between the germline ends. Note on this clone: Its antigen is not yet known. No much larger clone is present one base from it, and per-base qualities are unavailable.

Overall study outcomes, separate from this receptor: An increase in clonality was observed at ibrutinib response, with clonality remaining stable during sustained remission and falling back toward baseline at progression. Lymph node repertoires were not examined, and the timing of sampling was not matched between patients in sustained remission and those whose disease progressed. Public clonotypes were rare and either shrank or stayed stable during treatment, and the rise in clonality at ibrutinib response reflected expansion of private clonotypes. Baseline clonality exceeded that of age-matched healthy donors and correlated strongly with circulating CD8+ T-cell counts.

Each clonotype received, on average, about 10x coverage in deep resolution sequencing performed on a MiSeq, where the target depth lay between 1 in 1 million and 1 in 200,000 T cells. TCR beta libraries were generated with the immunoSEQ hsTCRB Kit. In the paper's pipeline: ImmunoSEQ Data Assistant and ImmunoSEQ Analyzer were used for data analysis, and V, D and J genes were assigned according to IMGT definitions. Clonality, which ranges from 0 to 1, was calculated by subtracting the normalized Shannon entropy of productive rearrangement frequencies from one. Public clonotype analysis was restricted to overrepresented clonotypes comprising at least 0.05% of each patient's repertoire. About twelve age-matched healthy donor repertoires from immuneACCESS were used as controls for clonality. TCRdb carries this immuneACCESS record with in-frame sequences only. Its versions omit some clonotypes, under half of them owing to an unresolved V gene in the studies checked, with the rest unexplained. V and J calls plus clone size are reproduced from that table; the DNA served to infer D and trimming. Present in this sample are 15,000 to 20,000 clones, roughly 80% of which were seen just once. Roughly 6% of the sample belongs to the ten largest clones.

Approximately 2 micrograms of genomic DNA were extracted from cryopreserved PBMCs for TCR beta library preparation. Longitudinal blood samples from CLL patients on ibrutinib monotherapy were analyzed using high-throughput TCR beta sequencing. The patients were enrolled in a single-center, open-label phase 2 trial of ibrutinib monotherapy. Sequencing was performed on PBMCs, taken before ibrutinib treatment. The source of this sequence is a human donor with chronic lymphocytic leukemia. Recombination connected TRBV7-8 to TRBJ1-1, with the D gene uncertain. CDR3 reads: CASSLLRLKAFF. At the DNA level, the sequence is TGTGCCAGCAGCTTACTTAGGCTGAAAGCTTTCTTT. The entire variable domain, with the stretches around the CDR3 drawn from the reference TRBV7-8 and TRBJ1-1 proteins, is GAGVSQSPRYKVAKRGQDVALRCDPISGHVSLFWYQQALGQGPEFLTYFQNEAQLDKSGLPSDRFFAERPEGSVSTLKIQRTQQEDSAVYLCASSLLRLKAFFGQGTRLTVV.